The 2 T cell receptor beta chains in this list originate from one sample, sequenced in a study of CDR3 diversity in severe acne (dated by TCRdb to between 2017 and 2020). The receptor library was made with PCR. Sequencer: Illumina HiSeq 2000. TCRdb handled the public reads itself, with Q25 trimming in fastp and clone calling in MiXCR, and kept productive beta chains. For every CDR3 protein sequence, its rows merge into one entry that carries the most common genes and DNA. The sample yields roughly 100,000 distinct CDR3 sequences; roughly half were counted once. The ten biggest clones cover about an eighth of the sample. Sequencing used blood. These TCRs come from a male donor with acne.

In this sample, this clonotype turned up many times. The chain links TRBV12-5 to TRBJ2-3, with TRBD1 identical over 7 bases. The length of the CDR3 is 16 residues. Trimming took 6 bases from V and 7 from J; bases not matched to a gene: 16. Per the germline V gene, CDR1 is LGHNT and CDR2 is FRNRAP. The CDR3, as DNA: TGTGCTAGTGGGGAACACAGGGGATCAGGACAAAATACGCAGTATTTT. Amino acid sequence: CASGEHRGSGQNTQYF.

A few counts support this clonotype. This chain uses TRBV4-3 with TRBJ2-1; D ambiguous. The germline V gene encodes CDR1 LGHNA and CDR2 YSLEER. The CDR3 is 16 residues long. Trimming took off 5 bases at V and 2 bases at J, with 16 bases between the two ends. CDR3 bases: TGCGCCAGCAGCGAAGCAAGCAGAACCACCTACAATGAGCAGTTCTTC. Its protein is CASSEASRTTYNEQFF.